This T cell receptor (beta chain) was obtained from a study of OX40 agonist ivuxolimab in advanced cancers. Findings and caveats of the study: Relative to CD4+, CD8+ T cells held more expanded clones on average.

Drawing of blood for sampling happened at baseline, at cycle 4 day 1, and at cycle 7 day 1. Here immunoSEQ multiplex PCR was the method, and the copy in TCRdb shows in-frame clones only, minus some. Among approximately 44,000 clones listed, 75% to 85% were seen once. The CDR3 is made up of 14 amino acids. V was pared by 5 bases and J by 4 bases, with 5 bases of the junction left unmatched. Germline assignment: CDR1 MNHEY and CDR2 SVGAGI. In regard to this clone: The antigen is undetermined.

Here the sequenced sample was CD4+ or CD8+ T cells sorted from blood, taken in a trial of the OX40 agonist ivuxolimab. This sequence was found in an adult with an advanced solid tumor such as melanoma, head and neck, liver or kidney cancer. The chain combines TRBV6-5 with TRBJ2-1; 7 bases agree with TRBD1. The CDR3 spells CASSTGQRYNEQFF. The CDR3 DNA is TGTGCCAGCAGTACGGGACAGAGATACAATGAGCAGTTCTTC.